Included here is one T cell receptor beta chain sequence, with context. This entry comes from a study of blood T cells in healthy people across ages. In germline, CDR1 is SGDLS, CDR2 YYNGEE. Trimming cost V 6 bases and J 2 bases, with 11 bases left between them. This CDR3 is 13 amino acids long. Combining a sample-barcoded 5' primer with a J-beta primer mix, a second PCR ran for roughly 7 to 12 cycles. TCRdb re-analysed the 5' RACE reads in MiXCR, keeping a single row per CDR3 protein. The table lists about 1.7 million distinct CDR3 sequences, 28% of them singletons, with 7.7% in the top ten. The TCR comes from a woman younger than 45 in good health. The chain has TRBV9 and TRBJ1-2; a possible D gene is TRBD1 (6 bases). The sequenced material came from blood. DNA of the CDR3: TGTGCCAGCACAAGGGGGAGGAACTATGGCTACACCTTC. Translated, it gives CASTRGRNYGYTF.